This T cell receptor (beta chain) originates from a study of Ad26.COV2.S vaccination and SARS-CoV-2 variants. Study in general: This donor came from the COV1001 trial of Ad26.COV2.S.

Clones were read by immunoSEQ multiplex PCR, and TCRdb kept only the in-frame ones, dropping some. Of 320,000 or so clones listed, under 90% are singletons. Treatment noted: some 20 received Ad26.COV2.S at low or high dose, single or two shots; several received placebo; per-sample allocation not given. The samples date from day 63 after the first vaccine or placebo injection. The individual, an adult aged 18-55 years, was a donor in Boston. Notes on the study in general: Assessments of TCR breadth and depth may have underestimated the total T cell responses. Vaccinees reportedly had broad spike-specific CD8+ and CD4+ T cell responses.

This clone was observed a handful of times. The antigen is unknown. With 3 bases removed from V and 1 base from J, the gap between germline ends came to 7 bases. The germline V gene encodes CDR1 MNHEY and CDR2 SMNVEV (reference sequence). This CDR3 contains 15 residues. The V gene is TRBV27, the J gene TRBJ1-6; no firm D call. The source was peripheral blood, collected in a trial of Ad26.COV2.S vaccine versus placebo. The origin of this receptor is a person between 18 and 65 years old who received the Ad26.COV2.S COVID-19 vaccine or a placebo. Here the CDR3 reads CASSFRTSYNSPLHF. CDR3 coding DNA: TGTGCCAGCAGTTTTCGCACTTCCTATAATTCACCCCTCCACTTT.